These T cell receptor beta chains were read from a single sample in a study of OX40 agonist ivuxolimab in advanced cancers. Profiling relied on immunoSEQ multiplex PCR, and the TCRdb table lists in-frame clones only, not all of them. This table has 67,000 or so clones, about 87% appearing once. The input for sequencing was CD4+ or CD8+ T cells sorted from blood, taken in a trial of the OX40 agonist ivuxolimab. The receptors originated from an adult with an advanced solid tumor such as melanoma, head and neck, liver or kidney cancer. Each CDR3 is given with its conserved first and last residue. D genes are given only for firm matches. Size tells how often a clone was seen (once, few, many) or the class of an expanded clone, and some rows leave it out.

j_gene,d_gene,abundance,v_gene,CDR3aa,CDR3nt
TRBJ2-7,TRBD1,NA,TRBV6-1,CASSGLRRDRGYRGQYF,TGTGCCAGCAGTGGCCTCAGAAGGGACAGGGGGTACCGGGGGCAGTACTTC
TRBJ1-4,NA,NA,TRBV4-1,CASSQERKLFF,TGCGCCAGCAGCCAAGAGAGAAAACTGTTTTTT
TRBJ2-7,TRBD1,NA,TRBV14,CASSQSGTGVKQYF,TGTGCCAGCAGCCAATCCGGGACAGGGGTGAAGCAGTACTTC
TRBJ1-5,NA,NA,TRBV19,CASREIQGPNNQPQHF,TGTGCCAGTAGAGAAATACAGGGCCCGAACAATCAGCCCCAGCATTTT
TRBJ1-3,NA,NA,TRBV4-2,CASSQAQTVSGNTIYF,TGTGCCAGCAGCCAAGCCCAAACTGTTTCGGGAAACACCATATATTTT
TRBJ2-3,NA,few,TRBV5-1,CASSLPDSTDTQYF,TGCGCCAGCAGCTTGCCGGACAGCACAGATACGCAGTATTTT
TRBJ2-5,NA,NA,TRBV15,CATSRDPRTVLSTQYF,TGTGCCACCAGCAGAGATCCCCGGACGGTCCTCTCGACCCAGTACTTC
TRBJ1-1,NA,NA,TRBV10-3,CATRQDLNTEAFF,TGTGCCACCCGACAGGACCTGAACACTGAAGCTTTCTTT
TRBJ1-1,NA,NA,TRBV12-5,CASGSTVNTEAFF,TGTGCTAGTGGTTCGACAGTGAACACTGAAGCTTTCTTT
TRBJ2-5,NA,NA,TRBV7-3,CASSLTGSNRETQYF,TGTGCCAGCAGCTTAACAGGGTCCAATCGGGAGACCCAGTACTTC
TRBJ2-1,NA,NA,TRBV5-1,CASSLASSTLNEQFF,TGCGCCAGCAGCTTGGCCAGTTCGACACTGAATGAGCAGTTCTTC
TRBJ2-7,NA,NA,TRBV10-3,CAISESATLGEQYF,TGTGCCATCAGTGAGTCCGCGACGCTGGGGGAGCAGTACTTC
TRBJ1-2,NA,NA,TRBV18,CASSSDIARGYTF,TGTGCCAGCTCATCCGACATAGCCCGTGGCTACACCTTC
TRBJ1-6,TRBD1,NA,TRBV19,CASSLGQGNSPLHF,TGTGCCAGTAGTCTGGGACAGGGAAATTCACCCCTCCACTTT
TRBJ2-2,NA,NA,TRBV27,CASSWGPQITGELFF,TGTGCCAGCAGTTGGGGGCCACAGATCACCGGGGAGCTGTTTTTT
TRBJ1-3,NA,NA,TRBV18,CASSPFGLSQGGSGNTIYF,TGTGCCAGCTCACCATTCGGACTGTCTCAAGGCGGCTCTGGAAACACCATATATTTT
TRBJ2-2,NA,NA,TRBV7-2,CASSPLRQNTGELFF,TGTGCCAGCAGCCCCCTTAGGCAGAACACCGGGGAGCTGTTTTTT
TRBJ2-2,TRBD2,NA,TRBV19,CASTTTSGRRTGELFF,TGTGCCAGTACCACCACTAGCGGGAGGCGGACCGGGGAGCTGTTTTTT
TRBJ1-5,NA,NA,TRBV18,CASSPDQNSNQPQHF,TGTGCCAGCTCCCCCGACCAGAATAGCAATCAGCCCCAGCATTTT
TRBJ2-2,NA,few,TRBV11-2,CASSREAAGELFF,TGTGCCAGCAGCCGTGAGGCAGCCGGGGAGCTGTTTTTT
TRBJ2-2,NA,NA,TRBV4-3,CASSLGPGRDTGELFF,TGCGCCAGCAGCTTAGGGCCAGGCAGGGACACCGGGGAGCTGTTTTTT
TRBJ2-7,TRBD2,NA,TRBV7-9,CASSNGLAGSYEQYF,TGTGCCAGCAGCAATGGACTAGCGGGGTCCTACGAGCAGTACTTC
TRBJ2-1,NA,NA,TRBV5-1,CASRGYNEQFF,TGCGCCAGCCGGGGGTACAATGAGCAGTTCTTC
TRBJ1-2,NA,NA,TRBV5-6,CASSFRTRANYGYTF,TGTGCCAGCAGCTTCCGGACAAGAGCTAACTATGGCTACACCTTC
TRBJ1-1,NA,NA,TRBV4-3,CASNPGLGPEAFF,TGCGCCAGCAACCCGGGCCTAGGACCTGAAGCTTTCTTT
TRBJ2-6,NA,NA,TRBV10-3,CTISGFSGANVLTF,TGTACCATCAGCGGATTCTCTGGGGCCAACGTCCTGACTTTC
TRBJ2-7,TRBD1,NA,TRBV6-5,CASSFRGREQYF,TGTGCCAGCAGTTTCAGGGGGCGCGAGCAGTACTTC
TRBJ1-6,NA,NA,TRBV6-5,CASRRQEVDNSPLHF,TGTGCCAGCAGGCGACAGGAGGTTGATAATTCACCCCTCCACTTT
TRBJ2-7,NA,NA,TRBV2,CASSLAGIYEQYF,TGTGCCAGCAGTCTGGCAGGGATCTACGAGCAGTACTTC
TRBJ1-2,NA,NA,TRBV7-2,CASSSGPIQEGYTF,TGTGCCAGCAGCTCAGGACCGATTCAGGAAGGCTACACCTTC
TRBJ2-3,TRBD2,NA,TRBV7-2,CASSPTGLTSGGRDTQYF,TGTGCCAGCAGCCCGACCGGGCTTACTAGCGGGGGGCGAGATACGCAGTATTTT
TRBJ2-2,NA,NA,TRBV7-9,CASSLMAGAATGELFF,TGTGCCAGCAGCTTAATGGCAGGGGCGGCAACCGGGGAGCTGTTTTTT
TRBJ2-5,TRBD1,once,TRBV29-1,CSAGAGGETQYF,TGCAGCGCTGGGGCAGGGGGAGAGACCCAGTACTTC
TRBJ1-2,TRBD1,NA,TRBV19,CASSISGQVIYGYTF,TGTGCCAGTAGTATATCGGGACAGGTGATTTATGGCTACACCTTC
TRBJ2-7,NA,NA,TRBV5-1,CASKVDSYEQYF,TGCGCCAGCAAGGTCGACTCCTACGAGCAGTACTTC
TRBJ2-7,TRBD2,NA,TRBV28,CASQTLGGRKVEQYF,TGTGCCAGCCAGACCCTGGGCGGGAGGAAAGTCGAGCAGTACTTC
TRBJ2-5,TRBD2,NA,TRBV7-8,CASSLIAGAPQETQYF,TGTGCCAGCAGCTTAATAGCGGGGGCACCCCAAGAGACCCAGTACTTC
TRBJ1-1,NA,NA,TRBV30,CAWSGPGRGRTFF,TGTGCCTGGAGTGGGCCAGGGAGGGGTAGGACTTTCTTT
TRBJ1-2,NA,NA,TRBV7-9,CASTPSGALGYTF,TGTGCCAGCACCCCCTCTGGGGCGCTTGGCTACACCTTC
TRBJ1-2,NA,NA,TRBV5-1,CASSLTGLGYGYTF,TGCGCCAGCAGCTTGACAGGGCTCGGCTATGGCTACACCTTC
TRBJ2-5,NA,NA,TRBV6-1,CASSEFGGGETQYF,TGTGCCAGCAGTGAATTTGGAGGTGGGGAGACCCAGTACTTC
TRBJ1-2,NA,NA,TRBV19,CASSIPPGRGNGYTF,TGTGCCAGTAGTATACCTCCCGGCAGGGGAAATGGCTACACCTTC
TRBJ2-7,NA,NA,TRBV11-3,CASEERTGYEQYF,TGTGCCAGCGAGGAGCGGACCGGGTACGAGCAGTACTTC
TRBJ2-7,TRBD1,NA,TRBV6-1,CASSDGQGRHEQYF,TGTGCCAGCAGTGACGGACAGGGGAGACACGAGCAGTACTTC
TRBJ2-3,TRBD2,NA,TRBV6-6,CASSPTSGRPGDTQYF,TGTGCCAGCAGTCCGACTAGCGGGAGGCCGGGAGATACGCAGTATTTT
TRBJ2-5,NA,NA,TRBV28,CASSFVAGVGQETQYF,TGTGCCAGCAGTTTCGTAGCAGGGGTCGGCCAAGAGACCCAGTACTTC
TRBJ1-2,NA,NA,TRBV7-2,CASSLYEFNGYTF,TGTGCCAGCAGCTTGTATGAATTTAATGGCTACACCTTC